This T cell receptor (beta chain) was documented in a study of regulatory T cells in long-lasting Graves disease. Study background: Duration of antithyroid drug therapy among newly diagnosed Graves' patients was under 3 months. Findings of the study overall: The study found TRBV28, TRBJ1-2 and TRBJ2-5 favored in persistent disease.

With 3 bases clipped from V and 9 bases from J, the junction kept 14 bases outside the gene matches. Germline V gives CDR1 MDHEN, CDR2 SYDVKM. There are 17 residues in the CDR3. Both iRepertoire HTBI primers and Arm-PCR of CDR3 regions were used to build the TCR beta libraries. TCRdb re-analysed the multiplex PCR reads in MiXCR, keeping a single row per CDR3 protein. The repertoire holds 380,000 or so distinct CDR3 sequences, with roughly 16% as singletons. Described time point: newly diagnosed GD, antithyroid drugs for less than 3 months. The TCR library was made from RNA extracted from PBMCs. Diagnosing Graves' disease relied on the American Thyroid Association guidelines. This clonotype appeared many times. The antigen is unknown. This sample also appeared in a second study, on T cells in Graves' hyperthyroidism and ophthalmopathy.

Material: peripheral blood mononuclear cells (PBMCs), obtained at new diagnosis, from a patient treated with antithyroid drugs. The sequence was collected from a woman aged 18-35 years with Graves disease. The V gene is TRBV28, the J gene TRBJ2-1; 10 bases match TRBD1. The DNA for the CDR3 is TGTGCCAGCAGTTTCACGTTCATGGGACAGGGGCAGGGTGAGCAGTTCTTC. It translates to CASSFTFMGQGQGEQFF.